Presented here are 12 T cell receptor beta chains from one specimen sequenced in a study of prognosis after radiotherapy for stage I lung cancer. Genomic DNA provided the template from which TCR beta CDR3 was amplified by two-round multiplex PCR. Round one of PCR was performed, and it used primers specific to each TRBV and TRBJ gene. Each CDR3 protein gets one entry after TCRdb re-called the multiplex PCR reads with MiXCR. This table holds about 35,000 distinct CDR3 sequences, under 35% found once. This sample comprised PBMCs, obtained before or after stereotactic body radiation therapy (not recorded which). These receptors were taken from a donor at least 50 years old with non-small cell lung cancer.

In this sample, this clonotype turned up many times. The V gene is TRBV28, the J gene TRBJ2-7; TRBD2 agrees at 9 bases. The CDR3 is 12 residues long. J gave up 3 bases and V 8 bases, and 2 bases lay outside the gene matches. The germline V gene has CDR1 MDHEN and CDR2 SYDVKM. CDR3 in amino acids: CASGLASYEQYF. CDR3 in DNA: TGTGCCAGCGGACTAGCGAGCTACGAGCAGTACTTC. Supplemented by reference TRBV28 and TRBJ2-7, the full variable domain reads DVKVTQSSRYLVKRTGEKVFLECVQDMDHENMFWYRQDPGLGLRLIYFSYDVKMKEKGDIPEGYSVSREKKERFSLILESASTNQTSMYLCASGLASYEQYFGPGTRLTVT.

On this clonotype itself: The likely explanation is a read error, given a far larger clone one base away. The V and J genes are TRBV6-1 and TRBJ2-5, with D maybe TRBD1 (6 bases). The DNA end is more similar to TRBJ2-1, so the J call may be wrong. Germline CDR1 and CDR2: MNHNS and SASEGT. The CDR3 has 15 amino acids. The DNA of the CDR3 is TGTGCCAGCACCCTCGAAGGGGGTGGACGGAATGAGCAGTTCTTC. Amino acid sequence: CASTLEGGGRNEQFF.

This clonotype came up many times. The rearrangement uses TRBV5-1 and TRBJ2-7; 9 nucleotides agree with TRBD1. Per the germline V gene, CDR1 is SGHRS and CDR2 is YFSETQ. The CDR3 consists of 14 residues. V was clipped by 4 bases and J by 3 bases; unmatched bases: 5. The CDR3 sequence: CASSGGQGYYEQYF. The CDR3 DNA reads as TGCGCCAGCAGCGGGGGACAGGGATACTACGAGCAGTACTTC. The full variable domain, in which reference TRBV5-1 and TRBJ2-7 provide the parts outside the CDR3, is KAGVTQTPRYLIKTRGQQVTLSCSPISGHRSVSWYQQTPGQGLQFLFEYFSETQRNKGNFPGRFSGRQFSNSRSEMNVSTLELGDSALYLCASSGGQGYYEQYFGPGTRLTVT.

This clonotype was found once. This chain uses TRBV6-2 or TRBV6-3 with TRBJ2-2; D not resolved. The CDR3 has 16 amino acids. V was pared by 6 bases and J by 0 bases, with 14 bases between. The V gene's germline CDR1 is MNHEY and CDR2 SVGEGT. This CDR3 is CASRSLVWANTGELFF. In nucleotides, the CDR3 is TGTGCCAGCAGAAGTCTAGTGTGGGCGAACACCGGGGAGCTGTTTTTT.

Ten or more counts support this clonotype. DNA of the CDR3: TGCAGTGCTAGTCGACAGGGGATCACAGATACGCAGTATTTT. Translating it yields CSASRQGITDTQYF. V gene TRBV20-1 combines with J gene TRBJ2-3, with 8 bases identical to TRBD1. This CDR3 comprises 14 residues. Germline V gene lookup returns CDR1 DFQATT and CDR2 SNEGSKA (reference sequence). V dropped 3 bases and J dropped 2; count of bases not matched to a gene: 4.

The rearrangement uses TRBV5-1 and TRBJ2-3, with D uncertain. Germline loops: CDR1 SGHRS, CDR2 YFSETQ. The CDR3 has 15 residues. V was clipped by 4 bases and J by 2 bases, with 14 bases between them. CDR3 DNA sequence: TGCGCCAGCAGCCACCGGACCATGAACACAGATACGCAGTATTTT. It yields the protein CASSHRTMNTDTQYF.

This sequence joins TRBV28 and TRBJ2-2; D possibly uses TRBD1 or TRBD2 (6 bases each). CDR1 is MDHEN, CDR2 SYDVKM, per germline. Trimming shortened V by 8 bases and J by 10 bases, and 23 bases separated the two germline ends. This CDR3 has 15 residues. The CDR3 loop reads CASLPGDRCPVELFF. CDR3 DNA sequence: TGTGCCAGCCTGCCGGGAGACAGGTGTCCGGTGGAGCTGTTTTTT.

Many counts were recorded for this clonotype. The chain has TRBV30 and TRBJ2-6, with D perhaps matching TRBD1 or TRBD2 (5 bases each). This CDR3 region has 16 residues. V dropped 4 bases and J dropped 0 bases, with 13 bases sitting between them. Germline CDR1 GTSNPN, CDR2 SVGIG (reference sequence). CDR3 coding DNA: TGTGCCTGGAATCAGGGAGCCCTCTCTGGGGCCAACGTCCTGACTTTC. It translates to CAWNQGALSGANVLTF.

This clonotype was found many times. This chain uses TRBV6-1 with TRBJ1-4, with a possible D match to TRBD1 (5 bases). The CDR3 loop spans 13 amino acids. Trimming pared 4 bases from V and 5 bases from J, leaving 8 bases between. From germline, CDR1 is MNHNS and CDR2 SASEGT. CDR3 sequence: CASSGGGNEKLFF. In DNA, the CDR3 is TGTGCCAGCAGTGGGGGGGGGAATGAAAAACTGTTTTTT.

This clonotype appeared many times. The gene calls are TRBV28 and TRBJ2-7, with no clear D. V was pared by 4 bases and J by 12 bases, with 16 bases between. The CDR3 is 12 residues long. Germline values: CDR1 MDHEN, CDR2 SYDVKM. This CDR3 is CASSSARARSYF. In DNA, the CDR3 is TGTGCCAGCAGTTCTGCCCGGGCCAGATCGTACTTC. The whole variable domain, remainder taken from reference TRBV28 and TRBJ2-7, is DVKVTQSSRYLVKRTGEKVFLECVQDMDHENMFWYRQDPGLGLRLIYFSYDVKMKEKGDIPEGYSVSREKKERFSLILESASTNQTSMYLCASSSARARSYFGPGTRLTVT.

This clonotype showed up many times. V usage is TRBV7-8 and J usage is TRBJ1-2; unclear D gene. CDR1 SGHVS and CDR2 FQNEAQ come from the germline V gene. The V end lost 3 bases, the J end lost 9 bases, and 14 bases lay between the germline ends. The CDR3 consists of 13 residues. CDR3 nucleotides: TGTGCCAGCAGCTTGAGGGAGGGAGGAAGCTACACCTTC. It translates to CASSLREGGSYTF.

At least ten counts were recorded for this clonotype. This chain uses TRBV30 with TRBJ2-5; possibly TRBD1 for D (5 bases). Between the trimmed V and J ends, which lost 4 bases and 4 bases, there was a span of 13 bases. This CDR3 region has 13 residues. Germline CDR1 GTSNPN, CDR2 SVGIG (reference sequence). CDR3 sequence (DNA): TGTGCCTGGACCACCACAGGTTCAGAGACCCAGTACTTC. This translates into CAWTTTGSETQYF.